This TCR beta chain was found in a study of radiation and T cells in renal cell carcinoma. In the study overall: Nephrectomy followed 15 Gy stereotactic body radiation by 4 weeks. Study results and limitations: Top tumor clonotypes rose in blood 2 weeks post-radiation, then contracted.

Regarding time point: blood 2 weeks post-SBRT. Treatment in this sample: 15 Gy SBRT to primary tumor, nephrectomy 4 weeks later. The patient's renal cell carcinoma had clear cell pathology. Clones were read by immunoSEQ multiplex PCR, and TCRdb kept only the in-frame ones, dropping some. The repertoire consists of 150,000 to 180,000 clones, with roughly 89% occurring once and the leading ten covering approximately 12%. This CDR3 has 17 residues. Per germline, CDR1 SGHAT and CDR2 FQNNGV. Trimming took off 7 bases at V and 0 bases at J, with 19 bases between the two ends. On this clone itself: Its antigen is still unknown.

Specimen: blood, collected from a patient whose treatment included radiotherapy and nephrectomy. The TCR originated in a woman in her fifties or sixties with renal cell carcinoma. The gene calls are TRBV11-2 and TRBJ2-1; a weak D match, TRBD2 (6 bases). The CDR3 DNA follows: TGTGCCAGCACCCCGACCCGGCGGGGTAGCTCCTACAATGAGCAGTTCTTC. This codes for CASTPTRRGSSYNEQFF.